This T cell receptor beta chain originates from a study of T-cell memory formation after mild COVID-19. Points from the study as a whole: In second-wave clones peaking day 37, SARS-CoV-2 specificity remained unconfirmed. From day 15 to 85, contracting clones were balanced between CD4 and CD8, whereas later expanders leaned toward CD4+. The appearance of some responding clones in pre-infection memory suggested that cross-reactive memory joined.

This clonotype has a count of ten or more. The target antigen is unknown. Per germline, CDR1 SGDLS and CDR2 YYNGEE. This CDR3 comprises 15 residues. V shed 3 bases and J shed 5 bases, with 17 bases lying between them. UMIs and sample barcodes were carried by the TCR alpha and TCR beta cDNA libraries that 5'RACE produced using constant-segment primers. In TCRdb, the 5' RACE reads were re-called with MiXCR into one record per CDR3 protein. The table shows about 250,000 distinct CDR3 sequences, with less than 20% occurring only once. This chain uses TRBV9 with TRBJ1-2; TRBD1 is a possible D gene (5 bases). Material: PBMCs or a T cell subset sorted from them (not recorded which). This TCR was sampled from a man aged 18-30 years who had mild COVID-19 (a few samples of this study predate the infection). Cell type and time point are not known. The CDR3 nucleotides read TGTGCCAGCAGCGGCCGGGACCGTGAGCGGTATGGCTACACCTTC. Its translation: CASSGRDRERYGYTF.